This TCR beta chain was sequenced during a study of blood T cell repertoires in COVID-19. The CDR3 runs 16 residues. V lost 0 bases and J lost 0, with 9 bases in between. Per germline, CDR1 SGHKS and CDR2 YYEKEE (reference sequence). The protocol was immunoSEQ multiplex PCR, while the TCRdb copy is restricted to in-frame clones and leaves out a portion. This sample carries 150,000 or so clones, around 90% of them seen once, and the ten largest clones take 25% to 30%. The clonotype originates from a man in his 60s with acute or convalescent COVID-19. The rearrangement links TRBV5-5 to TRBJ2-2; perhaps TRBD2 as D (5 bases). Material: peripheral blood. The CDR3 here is CASSLAISANTGELFF. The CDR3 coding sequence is TGTGCCAGCAGCTTGGCCATTAGCGCGAACACCGGGGAGCTGTTTTTT.